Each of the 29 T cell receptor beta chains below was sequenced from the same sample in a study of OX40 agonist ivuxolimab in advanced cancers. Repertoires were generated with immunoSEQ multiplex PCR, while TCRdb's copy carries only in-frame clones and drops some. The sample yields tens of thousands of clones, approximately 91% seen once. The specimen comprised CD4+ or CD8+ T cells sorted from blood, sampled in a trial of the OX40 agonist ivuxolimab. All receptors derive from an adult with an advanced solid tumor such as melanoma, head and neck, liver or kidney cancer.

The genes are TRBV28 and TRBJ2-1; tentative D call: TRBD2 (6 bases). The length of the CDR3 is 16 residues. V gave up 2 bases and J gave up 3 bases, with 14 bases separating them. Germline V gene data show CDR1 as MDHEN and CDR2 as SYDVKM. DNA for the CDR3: TGTGCCAGCAGTTTACGGGCTGGGCGGGACTACAATGAGCAGTTCTTC. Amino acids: CASSLRAGRDYNEQFF. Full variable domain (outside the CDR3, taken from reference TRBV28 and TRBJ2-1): DVKVTQSSRYLVKRTGEKVFLECVQDMDHENMFWYRQDPGLGLRLIYFSYDVKMKEKGDIPEGYSVSREKKERFSLILESASTNQTSMYLCASSLRAGRDYNEQFFGPGTRLTVL.

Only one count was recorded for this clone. The DNA for the CDR3 is TGTGCCAGCAGTTTACGCAGGACAGGGGGCAACGAGCAGTACTTC. This gives the protein CASSLRRTGGNEQYF. The chain joins TRBV27 to TRBJ2-7; 11 nucleotides align to TRBD1. CDR3 size: 15 residues. From germline, CDR1 is MNHEY and CDR2 SMNVEV (reference sequence). V lost 2 bases and J lost 5; bases outside the gene matches: 5.

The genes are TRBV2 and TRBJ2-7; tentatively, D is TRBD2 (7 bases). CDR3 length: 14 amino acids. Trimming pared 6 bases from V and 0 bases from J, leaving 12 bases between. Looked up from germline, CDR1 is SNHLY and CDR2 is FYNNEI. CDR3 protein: CASRTGGASYEQYF. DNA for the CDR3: TGTGCCAGCAGGACTGGGGGGGCCTCCTACGAGCAGTACTTC.

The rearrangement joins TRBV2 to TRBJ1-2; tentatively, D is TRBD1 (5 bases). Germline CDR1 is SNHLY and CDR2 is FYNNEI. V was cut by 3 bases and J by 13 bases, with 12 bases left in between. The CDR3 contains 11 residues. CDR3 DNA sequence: TGTGCCAGCAGTGAGGAGGGGAGGTGCACCTTC. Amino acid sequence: CASSEEGRCTF. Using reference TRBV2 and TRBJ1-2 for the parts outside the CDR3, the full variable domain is EPEVTQTPSHQVTQMGQEVILRCVPISNHLYFYWYRQILGQKVEFLVSFYNNEISEKSEIFDDQFSVERPDGSNFTLKIRSTKLEDSAMYFCASSEEGRCTFGSGTRLTVV.

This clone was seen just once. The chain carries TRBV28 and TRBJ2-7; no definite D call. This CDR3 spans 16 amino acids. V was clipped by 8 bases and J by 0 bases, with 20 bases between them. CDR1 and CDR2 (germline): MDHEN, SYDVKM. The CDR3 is CASGALGFRTSYEQYF. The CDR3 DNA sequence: TGTGCCAGCGGCGCGTTGGGTTTCCGGACCTCCTACGAGCAGTACTTC.

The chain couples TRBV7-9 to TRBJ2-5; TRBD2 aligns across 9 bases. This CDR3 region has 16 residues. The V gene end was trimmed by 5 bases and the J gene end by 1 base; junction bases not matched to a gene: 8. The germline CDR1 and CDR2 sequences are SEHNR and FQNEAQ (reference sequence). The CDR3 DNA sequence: TGTGCCAGCAGCCAAGGGAGCGGGAGGTCCCAAGAGACCCAGTACTTC. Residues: CASSQGSGRSQETQYF. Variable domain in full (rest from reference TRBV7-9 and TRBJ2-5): DTGVSQNPRHKITKRGQNVTFRCDPISEHNRLYWYRQTLGQGPEFLTYFQNEAQLEKSRLLSDRFSAERPKGSFSTLEIQRTEQGDSAMYLCASSQGSGRSQETQYFGPGTRLLVL.

CDR3 nucleotide sequence: TGCGCCAGCAGCCGGACTAGCGGGGCCTACGAGCAGTACTTC. Protein sequence: CASSRTSGAYEQYF. The chain joins TRBV5-1 to TRBJ2-7; 12 bases are shared with TRBD2. The J segment lost 2 bases and the V segment lost 4 bases, leaving 1 base of the junction unmatched. The CDR3 is made up of 14 amino acids. Looked up from germline, CDR1 is SGHRS and CDR2 is YFSETQ.

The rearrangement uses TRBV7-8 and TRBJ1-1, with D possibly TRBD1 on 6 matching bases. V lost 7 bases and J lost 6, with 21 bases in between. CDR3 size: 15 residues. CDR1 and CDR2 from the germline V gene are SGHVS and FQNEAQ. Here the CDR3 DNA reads TGTGCCAGCACTCTTAGGGTAGGGGGGGACCCTGAAGCTTTCTTT. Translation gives CASTLRVGGDPEAFF. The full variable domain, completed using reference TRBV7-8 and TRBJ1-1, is GAGVSQSPRYKVAKRGQDVALRCDPISGHVSLFWYQQALGQGPEFLTYFQNEAQLDKSGLPSDRFFAERPEGSVSTLKIQRTQQEDSAVYLCASTLRVGGDPEAFFGQGTRLTVV.

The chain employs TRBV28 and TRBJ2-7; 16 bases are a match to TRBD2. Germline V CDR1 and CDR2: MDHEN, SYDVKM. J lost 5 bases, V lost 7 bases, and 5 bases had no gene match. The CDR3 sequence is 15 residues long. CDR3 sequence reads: CASKGLAGGLNEQYF. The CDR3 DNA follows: TGTGCCAGCAAGGGACTAGCGGGGGGGCTTAACGAGCAGTACTTC.

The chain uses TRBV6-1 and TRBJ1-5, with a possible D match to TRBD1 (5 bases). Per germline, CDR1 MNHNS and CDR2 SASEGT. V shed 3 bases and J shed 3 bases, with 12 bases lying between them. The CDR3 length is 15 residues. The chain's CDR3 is CASSEAGRYNQPQHF. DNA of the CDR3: TGTGCCAGCAGTGAGGCAGGGCGATACAATCAGCCCCAGCATTTT.

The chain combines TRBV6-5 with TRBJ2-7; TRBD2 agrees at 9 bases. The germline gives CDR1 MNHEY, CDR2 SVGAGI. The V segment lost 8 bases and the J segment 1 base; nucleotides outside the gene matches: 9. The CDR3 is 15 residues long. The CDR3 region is CASAAGAGGSYEQYF. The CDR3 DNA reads TGTGCCAGCGCTGCTGGCGCGGGAGGGTCCTACGAGCAGTACTTC.

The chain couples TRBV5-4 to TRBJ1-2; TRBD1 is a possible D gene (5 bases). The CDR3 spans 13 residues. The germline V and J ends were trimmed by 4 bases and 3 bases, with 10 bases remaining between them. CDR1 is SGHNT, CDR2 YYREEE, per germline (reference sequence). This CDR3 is CASSSGTDYGYTF. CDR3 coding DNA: TGTGCCAGCAGCAGTGGGACGGACTATGGCTACACCTTC. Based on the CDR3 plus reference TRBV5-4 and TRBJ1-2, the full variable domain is ETGVTQSPTHLIKTRGQQVTLRCSSQSGHNTVSWYQQALGQGPQFIFQYYREEENGRGNFPPRFSGLQFPNYSSELNVNALELDDSALYLCASSSGTDYGYTFGSGTRLTVV.

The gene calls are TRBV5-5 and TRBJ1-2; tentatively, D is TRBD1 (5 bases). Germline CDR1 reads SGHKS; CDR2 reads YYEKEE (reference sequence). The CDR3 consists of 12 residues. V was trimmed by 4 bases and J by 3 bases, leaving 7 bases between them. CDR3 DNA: TGTGCCAGCAGCCAGACAGACTATGGCTACACCTTC. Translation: CASSQTDYGYTF.

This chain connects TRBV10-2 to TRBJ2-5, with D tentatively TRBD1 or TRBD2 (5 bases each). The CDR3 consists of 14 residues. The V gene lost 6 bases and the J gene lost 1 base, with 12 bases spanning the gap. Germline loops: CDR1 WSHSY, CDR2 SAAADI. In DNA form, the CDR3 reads TGCGCCAGCAGGCCGGTGGGACCCCAAGAGACCCAGTACTTC. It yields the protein CASRPVGPQETQYF.

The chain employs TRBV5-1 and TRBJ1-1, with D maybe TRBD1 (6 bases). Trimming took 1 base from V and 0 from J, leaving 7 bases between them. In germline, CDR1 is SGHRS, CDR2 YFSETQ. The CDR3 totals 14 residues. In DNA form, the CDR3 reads TGCGCCAGCAGCTTGACAGGGTTGAACACTGAAGCTTTCTTT. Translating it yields CASSLTGLNTEAFF.

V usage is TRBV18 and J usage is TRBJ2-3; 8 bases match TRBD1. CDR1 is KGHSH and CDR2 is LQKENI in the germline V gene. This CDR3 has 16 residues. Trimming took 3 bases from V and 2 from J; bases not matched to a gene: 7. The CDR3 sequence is CASSPRTGWSTDTQYF. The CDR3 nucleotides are TGTGCCAGCTCACCTCGGACAGGGTGGTCCACAGATACGCAGTATTTT.

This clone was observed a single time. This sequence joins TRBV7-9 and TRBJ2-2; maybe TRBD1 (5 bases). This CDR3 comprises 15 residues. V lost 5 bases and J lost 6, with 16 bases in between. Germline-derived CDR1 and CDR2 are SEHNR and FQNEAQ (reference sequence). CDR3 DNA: TGTGCCAGCAGCGACAGTAGCCGGGCGGCCGGGGAGCTGTTTTTT. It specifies CASSDSSRAAGELFF.

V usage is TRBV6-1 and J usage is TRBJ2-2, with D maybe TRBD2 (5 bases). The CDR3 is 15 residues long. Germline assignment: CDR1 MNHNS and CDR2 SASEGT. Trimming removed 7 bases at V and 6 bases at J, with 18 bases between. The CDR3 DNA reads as TGTGCCAGCAACCCTGATTTCGGGGTTCCCGGGGAGCTGTTTTTT. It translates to CASNPDFGVPGELFF.

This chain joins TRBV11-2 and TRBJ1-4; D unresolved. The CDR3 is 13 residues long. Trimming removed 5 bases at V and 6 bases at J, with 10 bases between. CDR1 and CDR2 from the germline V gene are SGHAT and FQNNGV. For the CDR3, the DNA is TGTGCCAGCAGCCCTATGAGGGATGAAAAACTGTTTTTT. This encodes CASSPMRDEKLFF.

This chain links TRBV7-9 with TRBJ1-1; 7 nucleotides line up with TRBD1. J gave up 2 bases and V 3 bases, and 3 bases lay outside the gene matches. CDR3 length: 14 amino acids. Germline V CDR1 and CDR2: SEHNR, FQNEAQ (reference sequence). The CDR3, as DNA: TGTGCCAGCAGCTTGGGACAGAGAAACACTGAAGCTTTCTTT. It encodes CASSLGQRNTEAFF. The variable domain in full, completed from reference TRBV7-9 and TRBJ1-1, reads DTGVSQNPRHKITKRGQNVTFRCDPISEHNRLYWYRQTLGQGPEFLTYFQNEAQLEKSRLLSDRFSAERPKGSFSTLEIQRTEQGDSAMYLCASSLGQRNTEAFFGQGTRLTVV.

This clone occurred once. CDR3 nucleotide sequence: TGTGCCAGCAGCGAGACAGCGTCCTCCTACGAGCAGTACTTC. Amino acid sequence: CASSETASSYEQYF. V gene TRBV9 combines with J gene TRBJ2-7, with D possibly being TRBD1 (5 bases). V dropped 3 bases and J dropped 0 bases, with 10 bases sitting between them. This CDR3 has 14 amino acids. The germline V gene encodes CDR1 SGDLS and CDR2 YYNGEE.

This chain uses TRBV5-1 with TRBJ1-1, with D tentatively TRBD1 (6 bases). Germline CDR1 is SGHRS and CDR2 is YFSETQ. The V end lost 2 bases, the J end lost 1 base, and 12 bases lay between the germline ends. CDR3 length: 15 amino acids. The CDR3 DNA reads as TGCGCCAGCAGCTTTGGTAGGGGGGCGAACACTGAAGCTTTCTTT. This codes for CASSFGRGANTEAFF.

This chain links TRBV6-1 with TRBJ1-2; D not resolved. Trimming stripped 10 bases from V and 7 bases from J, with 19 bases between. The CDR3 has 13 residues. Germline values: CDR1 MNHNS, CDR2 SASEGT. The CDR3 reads CATTTGSLSGYTF. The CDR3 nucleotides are TGTGCCACCACCACCGGGAGTTTGTCTGGCTACACCTTC.

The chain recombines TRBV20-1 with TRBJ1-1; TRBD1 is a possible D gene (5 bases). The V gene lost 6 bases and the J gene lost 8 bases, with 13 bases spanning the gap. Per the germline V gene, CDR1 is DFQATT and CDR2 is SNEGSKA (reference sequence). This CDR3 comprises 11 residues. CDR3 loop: CSAPAGREAFF. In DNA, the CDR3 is TGCAGTGCGCCCGCAGGGAGAGAAGCTTTCTTT.

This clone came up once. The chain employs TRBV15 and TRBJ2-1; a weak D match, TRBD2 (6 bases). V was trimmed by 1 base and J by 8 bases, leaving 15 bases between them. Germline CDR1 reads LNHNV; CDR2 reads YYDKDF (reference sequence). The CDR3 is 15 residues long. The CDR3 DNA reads TGTGCCACCAGCAGAGGGAGGGCCGGTCGATATGAGCAGTTCTTC. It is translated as CATSRGRAGRYEQFF.

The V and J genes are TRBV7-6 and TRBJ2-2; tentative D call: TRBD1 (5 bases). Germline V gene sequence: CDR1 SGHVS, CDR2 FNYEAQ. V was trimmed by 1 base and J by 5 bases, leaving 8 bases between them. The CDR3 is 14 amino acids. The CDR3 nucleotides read TGTGCCAGCAGCTTAGAGGCAGGGACCGGGGAGCTGTTTTTT. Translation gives CASSLEAGTGELFF. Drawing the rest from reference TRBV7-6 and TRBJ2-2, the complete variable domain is GAGVSQSPRYKVTKRGQDVALRCDPISGHVSLYWYRQALGQGPEFLTYFNYEAQQDKSGLPNDRFSAERPEGSISTLTIQRTEQRDSAMYRCASSLEAGTGELFFGEGSRLTVL.

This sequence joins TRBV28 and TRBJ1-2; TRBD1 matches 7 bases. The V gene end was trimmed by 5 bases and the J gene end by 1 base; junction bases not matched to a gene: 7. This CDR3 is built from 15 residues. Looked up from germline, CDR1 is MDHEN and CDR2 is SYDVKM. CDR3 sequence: CASSLPGQDNYGYTF. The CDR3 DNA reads TGTGCCAGCAGTCTCCCAGGACAGGATAACTATGGCTACACCTTC.

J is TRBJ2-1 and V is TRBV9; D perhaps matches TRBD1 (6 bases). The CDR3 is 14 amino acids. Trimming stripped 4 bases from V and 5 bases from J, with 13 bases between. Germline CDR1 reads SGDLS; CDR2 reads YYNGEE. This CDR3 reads CASSPRTVNNEQFF. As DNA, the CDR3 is TGTGCCAGCAGCCCAAGGACAGTTAACAATGAGCAGTTCTTC.

The CDR3 spells CASSLDAGDAEQFF. CDR3 bases: TGTGCCAGCAGCTTAGACGCAGGGGACGCTGAGCAGTTCTTC. The chain couples TRBV7-9 to TRBJ2-1, with a possible D match to TRBD1 (6 bases). The CDR3 length is 14 residues. Trimming left V 1 base short and J 9 bases short, with 13 bases between. Germline V lookup: CDR1 SEHNR, CDR2 FQNEAQ (reference sequence).